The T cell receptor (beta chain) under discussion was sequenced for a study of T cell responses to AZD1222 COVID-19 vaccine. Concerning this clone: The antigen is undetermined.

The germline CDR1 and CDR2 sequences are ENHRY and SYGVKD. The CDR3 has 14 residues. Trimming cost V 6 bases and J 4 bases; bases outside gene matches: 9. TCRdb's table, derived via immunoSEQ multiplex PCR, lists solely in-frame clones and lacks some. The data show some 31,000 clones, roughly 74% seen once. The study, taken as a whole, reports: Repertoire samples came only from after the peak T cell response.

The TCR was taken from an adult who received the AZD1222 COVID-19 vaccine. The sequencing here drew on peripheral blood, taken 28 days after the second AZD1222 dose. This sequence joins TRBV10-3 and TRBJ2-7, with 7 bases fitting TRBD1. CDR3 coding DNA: TGTGCCATCAGCCCCCCGGGACAGAGTTACGAGCAGTACTTC. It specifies CAISPPGQSYEQYF.